Shown below are 14 T cell receptor beta chains from a single sample sequenced in a study of CD8+CD57+ T cells in acquired aplastic anemia. Genomic DNA, the template, was used for profiling of the TCR beta VDJ and CDR3. TCRdb analysed the reads with MiXCR anew, one entry per CDR3 protein. This table has around 200,000 distinct CDR3 sequences, around 45% appearing once. By flow cytometry, patients selected for sequencing had shown an expansion of CD8+CD57+ cells. Sequencing was carried out using sorted CD4+, CD8+, or CD8+CD57+ T cells (not recorded which) from PBMCs. These receptors were taken from a human donor with aplastic anemia.

Of note for this clonotype: One junction end does not reproduce the germline sequence, and a read error may be involved. V gene TRBV4-1 combines with J gene TRBJ2-7; no reliable D call. CDR1 MGHRA and CDR2 YSYEKL come from the germline V gene. The CDR3 contains 17 residues. Here the CDR3 DNA reads TGCGCCAGCAGCCAAGATACCGCCTTGCGACCCTCCCACGAGCAGTACTTC. Encoded protein: CASSQDTALRPSHEQYF.

Comment on this clonotype: An end of the junction does not agree with germline; a read error may underlie this. The CDR3 region has the DNA TGTGCCTGCAGCCAGGGACTAGCGTCTTACCGGCAGTTCTTC. Translating it yields CACSQGLASYRQFF. The chain has TRBV11-3 and TRBJ2-1; 10 nucleotides agree with TRBD2. The CDR3 consists of 14 residues. Germline lookup yields CDR1 SGHNT and CDR2 YENEEA.

This clonotype was found a few times. This rearrangement joins TRBV5-4 to TRBJ2-5; maybe TRBD2 (6 bases). The germline CDR1 and CDR2 sequences are SGHNT and YYREEE (reference sequence). V lost 2 bases and J lost 4, with 12 bases in between. This CDR3 comprises 14 residues. The CDR3 is CASSFAGPRETQYF. CDR3 coding DNA: TGTGCCAGCAGCTTCGCGGGGCCCAGAGAGACCCAGTACTTC.

This clonotype was seen a few times. The genes are TRBV2 and TRBJ1-5; no definite D call. CDR1 and CDR2 from the germline V gene are SNHLY and FYNNEI. CDR3 length: 14 amino acids. V was shortened by 5 bases and J by 7 bases, with 15 bases between the two germline ends. The CDR3 bases are TGTGCCAGCAGTTTCGGAGGGCCGGGGCAGCCCCAGCATTTT. Translation gives CASSFGGPGQPQHF.

J is TRBJ1-1 and V is TRBV5-4; no definite D call. CDR1 and CDR2 from the germline V gene are SGHNT and YYREEE (reference sequence). V was cut by 7 bases and J by 10 bases, with 20 bases left in between. The CDR3 runs 13 residues. The CDR3 region has the DNA TGTGCCAGCCGACCCGGAGGTAGTCCAGGAGCTTTCTTT. It yields the protein CASRPGGSPGAFF. The full variable domain, completed using reference TRBV5-4 and TRBJ1-1, is ETGVTQSPTHLIKTRGQQVTLRCSSQSGHNTVSWYQQALGQGPQFIFQYYREEENGRGNFPPRFSGLQFPNYSSELNVNALELDDSALYLCASRPGGSPGAFFGQGTRLTVV.

The chain is built from TRBV6-5 and TRBJ1-2, with 7 bases aligning to TRBD1. This CDR3 contains 17 residues. The V gene end was trimmed by 0 bases and the J gene end by 4 bases; junction bases not matched to a gene: 11. The V gene's germline CDR1 is MNHEY and CDR2 SVGAGI. Here the CDR3 reads CASSYSLVQGTGYGYTF. The CDR3 DNA is TGTGCCAGCAGTTACTCCCTAGTACAGGGGACCGGCTATGGCTACACCTTC.

A few counts support this clonotype. The chain has TRBV4-3 and TRBJ1-2; D possibly corresponds to TRBD1 (5 bases). Germline assignment: CDR1 LGHNA and CDR2 YSLEER. The CDR3 totals 14 residues. The V end lost 0 bases, the J end lost 4 bases, and 9 bases lay between the germline ends. In DNA form, the CDR3 reads TGCGCCAGCAGCCAAGATCGGGGGATCTATGGCTACACCTTC. Translation gives CASSQDRGIYGYTF.

This clonotype is a singleton in its sample. A much larger clone lies one base from this, so it may be a read error. This chain uses TRBV19 with TRBJ2-2, with 7 positions matching TRBD2. The CDR3 has 17 residues. V lost 7 bases and J lost 2; bases outside the gene matches: 13. CDR1 and CDR2 from the germline V gene are LNHDA and SQIVND (reference sequence). This chain's CDR3 is CASTYRTGGGNTGELFF. In DNA form, the CDR3 reads TGTGCCAGTACCTATCGGACTGGCGGGGGAAACACCGGGGAGCTGTTTTTT.

The chain recombines TRBV9 with TRBJ1-1; D gene ambiguous. V dropped 4 bases and J dropped 7 bases, with 17 bases sitting between them. CDR1 and CDR2 from the germline V gene are SGDLS and YYNGEE. The CDR3 totals 14 residues. The CDR3, as DNA: TGTGCCAGCAGCCCCCTGGGCAGCCTTAGTGAAGCTTTCTTT. This gives the protein CASSPLGSLSEAFF.

Concerning this clonotype itself: One end of the junction fails to match germline, which may point to a read error. This chain connects TRBV18 to TRBJ2-2, with D perhaps matching TRBD2 (6 bases). CDR3 size: 14 residues. Germline CDR1 is KGHSH and CDR2 is LQKENI. This chain's CDR3 is CASSPDYSTGELFF. DNA for the CDR3: TGTGCCAGCTCACCGGACTATTCAACCGGGGAGTTGTTTTTT. The full variable domain, rest sourced from reference TRBV18 and TRBJ2-2, is NAGVMQNPRHLVRRRGQEARLRCSPMKGHSHVYWYRQLPEEGLKFMVYLQKENIIDESGMPKERFSAEFPKEGPSILRIQQVVRGDSAAYFCASSPDYSTGELFFGEGSRLTVL.

A remark on this clonotype: This may come from a read error, since a much larger clone is one base off. The V gene is TRBV25-1, the J gene TRBJ1-1, with TRBD1 as a possible D gene (5 bases). The ends were cut back, 5 bases at V and 4 bases at J, with 20 bases in the middle. This CDR3 has 16 residues. The germline CDR1 and CDR2 sequences are MGHDK and SYGVNS. The CDR3 region has the DNA TGTGCCAGCAGTTCATCCGGGGACGTAAGATCCACTGAAGCTTTCTTT. This translates into CASSSSGDVRSTEAFF.

Only a few counts were recorded for this clonotype. V and J are TRBV6-5 and TRBJ1-6, with D perhaps matching TRBD1 (5 bases). This CDR3 has 13 amino acids. Trimming left V 6 bases short and J 9 bases short, with 12 bases between. Germline CDR1 is MNHEY and CDR2 is SVGAGI. The CDR3 bases are TGTGCCAGCAGCGTTCGGGGGATTTCACCCCTCCACTTT. Amino acids: CASSVRGISPLHF.

This clonotype was picked up many times. V and J are TRBV20-1 and TRBJ2-5, with 16 bases lining up with TRBD2. The CDR3 length is 15 residues. CDR1 and CDR2 from the germline V gene are DFQATT and SNEGSKA (reference sequence). DNA for the CDR3: TGCAGCGTGACCGGGACTAGCGGGAGGGAAGAGACCCAGTACTTC. Translated, it gives CSVTGTSGREETQYF.

The chain carries TRBV11-1 and TRBJ2-5; 12 positions match TRBD1. The V segment lost 5 bases and the J segment 5 bases; nucleotides outside the gene matches: 9. The CDR3 spans 16 residues. Germline V gene lookup returns CDR1 SGHAT and CDR2 FQDESV (reference sequence). The CDR3 DNA follows: TGTGCCAGCAGCCGCCCGGGACAGGGGGCGAGTGAGACCCAGTACTTC. Amino acids: CASSRPGQGASETQYF. Drawing the rest from reference TRBV11-1 and TRBJ2-5, the complete variable domain is EAEVAQSPRYKITEKSQAVAFWCDPISGHATLYWYRQILGQGPELLVQFQDESVVDDSQLPKDRFSAERLKGVDSTLKIQPAELGDSAMYLCASSRPGQGASETQYFGPGTRLLVL.